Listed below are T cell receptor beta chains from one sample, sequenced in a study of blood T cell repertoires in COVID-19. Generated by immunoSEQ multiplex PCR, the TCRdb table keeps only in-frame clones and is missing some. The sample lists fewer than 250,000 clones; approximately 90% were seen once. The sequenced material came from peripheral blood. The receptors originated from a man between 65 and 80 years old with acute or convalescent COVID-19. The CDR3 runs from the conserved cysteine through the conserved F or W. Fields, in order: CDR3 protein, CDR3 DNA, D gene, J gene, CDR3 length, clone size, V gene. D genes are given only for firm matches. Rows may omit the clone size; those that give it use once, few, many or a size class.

CASSQDLYSGELFF | TGTGCCAGCAGCCAAGATCTTTACTCCGGGGAGCTGTTTTTT | - | TRBJ2-2 | 14 | - | TRBV4-2
CATSDFGSTNNEQFF | TGTGCCACCAGTGATTTTGGTAGCACCAACAATGAGCAGTTCTTC | - | TRBJ2-1 | 15 | - | TRBV24-1
CAWRTQSTNEKLFF | TGTGCCTGGAGGACACAGTCAACTAATGAAAAACTGTTTTTT | - | TRBJ1-4 | 14 | - | TRBV30
CATLAPGLDEQFF | TGTGCCACCCTCGCCCCAGGGTTGGATGAGCAGTTCTTC | - | TRBJ2-1 | 13 | - | TRBV10-3
CASSLGQHRYNEQFF | TGTGCCAGCAGTTTAGGACAGCACCGCTACAATGAGCAGTTCTTC | - | TRBJ2-1 | 15 | - | TRBV28
CASSYNLGSSYEQYF | TGTGCCAGCAGTTACAATCTCGGGAGTTCCTACGAGCAGTACTTC | - | TRBJ2-7 | 15 | - | TRBV6-6
CASSWGQGGFDQPQHF | TGTGCCAGCAGCTGGGGGCAGGGTGGTTTCGATCAGCCCCAGCATTTT | - | TRBJ1-5 | 16 | - | TRBV7-8
CASSQVTNNEQFF | TGTGCCAGCAGCCAAGTAACTAACAATGAGCAGTTCTTC | - | TRBJ2-1 | 13 | - | TRBV4-2
CAGSGGWTDTQYF | TGTGCCGGAAGCGGGGGGTGGACAGATACGCAGTATTTT | TRBD2 | TRBJ2-3 | 13 | few | TRBV11-2
CHGAGGTEAFF | TGCCACGGGGCAGGGGGGACTGAAGCTTTCTTT | TRBD1 | TRBJ1-1 | 11 | - | TRBV20-1
CASSLALRTSADEQYF | TGTGCCAGCAGCTTAGCGCTGAGGACTAGCGCTGACGAGCAGTACTTC | TRBD2 | TRBJ2-7 | 16 | - | TRBV7-9
CASSPGGRTEAFF | TGTGCCAGCAGTCCAGGGGGCAGAACTGAAGCTTTCTTT | TRBD1 | TRBJ1-1 | 13 | - | TRBV12-3/TRBV12-4
CASSVSSGRYEQYF | TGTGCCAGCAGCGTTTCTAGCGGGAGGTACGAGCAGTACTTC | TRBD2 | TRBJ2-7 | 14 | - | TRBV9
CASSPRPVSGEQFF | TGTGCCAGCAGCCCCCGCCCAGTTAGCGGTGAGCAGTTCTTC | - | TRBJ2-1 | 14 | - | TRBV7-8
CASSSRQELAKNIQYF | TGTGCCAGCAGCTCCCGACAGGAGCTAGCCAAAAACATTCAGTACTTC | - | TRBJ2-4 | 16 | - | TRBV7-9
CASSLGRGNGKLFF | TGTGCCAGCAGCTTAGGGCGGGGAAATGGAAAACTGTTTTTT | - | TRBJ1-4 | 14 | - | TRBV7-2
CASSSGLAGGRYNEQFF | TGCGCCAGCAGCTCCGGACTAGCGGGAGGGAGATACAATGAGCAGTTCTTC | TRBD2 | TRBJ2-1 | 17 | - | TRBV5-1
CASSIARVGYQPQHF | TGTGCCAGTAGTATAGCCAGGGTTGGATATCAGCCCCAGCATTTT | - | TRBJ1-5 | 15 | - | TRBV19
CASSLGTHNEQFF | TGTGCCAGCAGCTTAGGGACACACAATGAGCAGTTCTTC | - | TRBJ2-1 | 13 | - | TRBV7-9
CATSSTGKGYGYTF | TGTGCCACCAGCTCGACAGGGAAGGGCTATGGCTACACCTTC | TRBD1 | TRBJ1-2 | 14 | - | TRBV15
CSVRSRQESNTGELFF | TGCAGCGTTAGGTCTCGGCAGGAATCGAACACCGGGGAGCTGTTTTTT | - | TRBJ2-2 | 16 | - | TRBV29-1
CASSYRLAGTGELFF | TGTGCCAGCAGCTACAGACTAGCGGGCACCGGGGAGCTGTTTTTT | TRBD2 | TRBJ2-2 | 15 | - | TRBV7-6
CASSQPPGGVGTDTQYF | TGTGCCAGCAGCCAACCCCCAGGGGGCGTTGGCACAGATACGCAGTATTTT | TRBD1 | TRBJ2-3 | 17 | - | TRBV4-2
CASSISVSRTTYEQYF | TGTGCCAGTAGCATCTCCGTCAGCAGGACTACCTACGAGCAGTACTTC | - | TRBJ2-7 | 16 | - | TRBV19
CSASRPGVDTEAFF | TGCAGTGCTAGTCGGCCAGGGGTGGACACTGAAGCTTTCTTT | - | TRBJ1-1 | 14 | once | TRBV20-1
CASSNIATGGNEQFF | TGTGCCAGCAGTAATATCGCTACAGGGGGGAATGAGCAGTTCTTC | TRBD1 | TRBJ2-1 | 15 | few | TRBV5-4
CASTGGIYGYTF | TGTGCCAGCACAGGGGGAATCTATGGCTACACCTTC | TRBD1 | TRBJ1-2 | 12 | - | TRBV6-5
CASSLGQGSYEQYF | TGCGCCAGCAGCCTCGGACAGGGATCCTACGAGCAGTACTTC | TRBD1 | TRBJ2-7 | 14 | - | TRBV4-3
CASKPTGTGGSNQPQHF | TGTGCCAGCAAACCTACCGGGACAGGGGGTAGCAATCAGCCCCAGCATTTT | TRBD1 | TRBJ1-5 | 17 | - | TRBV28
CASSQDIRDTHYGYTF | TGTGCCAGCAGCCAAGATATTCGGGACACCCACTATGGCTACACCTTC | - | TRBJ1-2 | 16 | - | TRBV4-2
CASSSPTGDGETQYF | TGTGCCAGCAGCTCGCCAACAGGGGATGGAGAGACCCAGTACTTC | TRBD1 | TRBJ2-5 | 15 | - | TRBV7-6
CASSSRSNAQHYGYTF | TGTGCCAGCAGTTCCCGTTCCAACGCACAGCACTATGGCTACACCTTC | - | TRBJ1-2 | 16 | - | TRBV6-5
CATKQGSNTGELFF | TGTGCCACCAAGCAGGGTTCGAACACCGGGGAGCTGTTTTTT | - | TRBJ2-2 | 14 | - | TRBV27
CASSLRSGSSYNEQFF | TGTGCCAGCAGTTTGAGGAGCGGGAGTTCCTACAATGAGCAGTTCTTC | TRBD2 | TRBJ2-1 | 16 | - | TRBV7-2
CASNPDMNYGYTF | TGCGCCAGCAACCCAGACATGAACTATGGCTACACCTTC | - | TRBJ1-2 | 13 | - | TRBV5-1
CASSPGSNGYTF | TGTGCCAGCAGCCCCGGGAGTAATGGCTACACCTTC | - | TRBJ1-2 | 12 | - | TRBV7-9
CSVVLNTEAFF | TGCAGCGTTGTCTTGAACACTGAAGCTTTCTTT | - | TRBJ1-1 | 11 | - | TRBV29-1
CASSLDPGGPYEQYF | TGCGCCAGCAGCTTGGACCCCGGTGGGCCCTACGAGCAGTACTTC | - | TRBJ2-7 | 15 | - | TRBV5-1
CASSLSPEGARAFF | TGTGCCAGCAGCTTATCCCCTGAGGGGGCTCGAGCTTTCTTT | TRBD1 | TRBJ1-1 | 14 | - | TRBV5-5
CASRGTGVVNTIYF | TGTGCCAGCAGGGGGACAGGGGTGGTAAACACCATATATTTT | TRBD1 | TRBJ1-3 | 14 | - | TRBV28
CASRESGTGKPQHF | TGTGCCAGCAGGGAATCCGGGACAGGGAAACCCCAGCATTTT | TRBD1 | TRBJ1-5 | 14 | - | TRBV28
CASRHQVGQGTRAREETQYF | TGTGCCAGCAGGCACCAGGTCGGACAGGGTACTAGAGCCCGGGAAGAGACCCAGTACTTC | TRBD1 | TRBJ2-5 | 20 | - | TRBV2
CASSSDRGSEQYF | TGTGCCAGCAGCTCCGACAGGGGTTCCGAGCAGTACTTC | TRBD1 | TRBJ2-7 | 13 | - | TRBV11-3
CSARLAGGPSSYNEQFF | TGCAGCGCCCGACTAGCGGGAGGGCCTAGCTCCTACAATGAGCAGTTCTTC | TRBD2 | TRBJ2-1 | 17 | - | TRBV29-1
CASSVGGLAGRDTQYF | TGTGCCAGCAGTGTGGGAGGCCTAGCGGGAAGGGATACGCAGTATTTT | TRBD2 | TRBJ2-3 | 16 | - | TRBV2
CASSLSARSTYNEQFF | TGTGCCAGTAGTCTGAGCGCTAGGTCAACCTACAATGAGCAGTTCTTC | - | TRBJ2-1 | 16 | - | TRBV19
CASSRRASGSGGQETQYF | TGTGCCAGCAGCCGTCGGGCTAGCGGGAGTGGCGGGCAAGAGACCCAGTACTTC | TRBD2 | TRBJ2-5 | 18 | - | TRBV7-2
CASSIGGPVPYTF | TGCGCCAGCAGTATCGGCGGCCCGGTGCCCTACACCTTC | - | TRBJ1-2 | 13 | - | TRBV5-1
CASSRQGANNQPQHF | TGTGCCAGTAGCAGACAGGGGGCGAACAATCAGCCCCAGCATTTT | TRBD1 | TRBJ1-5 | 15 | - | TRBV19
CASSFTSGSSYNEQFF | TGCGCCAGCAGCTTTACTAGCGGCAGCTCCTACAATGAGCAGTTCTTC | TRBD2 | TRBJ2-1 | 16 | - | TRBV5-1
CAIRPQGTGYEQYF | TGTGCCATCAGACCACAGGGGACCGGATACGAGCAGTACTTC | TRBD1 | TRBJ2-7 | 14 | - | TRBV10-3
CASSLEQGSNQPQHF | TGTGCCAGCAGTCTTGAACAGGGTAGCAATCAGCCCCAGCATTTT | - | TRBJ1-5 | 15 | - | TRBV7-2
CASSFGLIQETQYF | TGCGCCAGCAGCTTCGGACTGATCCAAGAGACCCAGTACTTC | - | TRBJ2-5 | 14 | - | TRBV5-1
CASSLGTAGTEAFF | TGTGCCAGCAGCTTAGGGACAGCCGGCACTGAAGCTTTCTTT | TRBD1 | TRBJ1-1 | 14 | - | TRBV7-3
CAISVDRAYEQYF | TGTGCCATCAGTGTCGACAGGGCCTACGAGCAGTACTTC | TRBD1 | TRBJ2-7 | 13 | - | TRBV10-3
CSVEGPGNYGYTF | TGCAGCGTTGAAGGTCCAGGGAACTATGGCTACACCTTC | - | TRBJ1-2 | 13 | once | TRBV29-1
CASSLPGAGGNTEAFF | TGTGCCAGCAGCTTACCGGGGGCAGGGGGAAACACTGAAGCTTTCTTT | TRBD1 | TRBJ1-1 | 16 | - | TRBV11-1
CASSRDRGAQPQHF | TGTGCCAGCAGCCGGGACAGGGGAGCTCAGCCCCAGCATTTT | TRBD1 | TRBJ1-5 | 14 | - | TRBV5-4
CASSLGSGYEQYF | TGTGCCAGCAGCCTGGGCTCAGGGTACGAGCAGTACTTC | - | TRBJ2-7 | 13 | - | TRBV5-6